This T cell receptor beta chain stems from a study of post-analysis software for immune sequencing data. Study-wide context: Patients had relapsing-remitting, secondary progressive or progressive-relapsing multiple sclerosis; some lacked subtype.

Findings and caveats of the study: Controls significantly exceeded multiple sclerosis patients in normalized Chao1 diversity. F-measure co-clustering was strong for batch-matched samples. TRBV5-6, TRBV5-1 and TRBV20-1 belonged to a set of a handful of TRBV segments that were more frequent in patients than controls.

The CDR3 totals 15 residues. Per germline, CDR1 LGHDT and CDR2 YNNKEL (reference sequence). This clonotype showed up just once. Its antigen is still unknown. Unique-molecular-identifier-tagged TCR beta cDNA libraries were used. The authors obtained 500,000 or so cDNA molecules from around 0.96 to 9.9 million T cells. TCRdb recomputed calls from the PCR reads with MiXCR, one row per CDR3 protein. The data show about 820,000 distinct CDR3 sequences, about 53% seen once. Sequencing used blood. The source of this sequence is a girl aged 5-17 years with multiple sclerosis. This chain connects TRBV3-1 to TRBJ2-1; maybe TRBD2 (6 bases). The J call may be in error: the DNA end matches TRBJ2-7 better. CDR3 nucleotides: TGTGCCAGCAGCCAAGAGGGACTGCCTCTAAATGAGCAGTACTTC. It translates to CASSQEGLPLNEQYF.